These 9 T cell receptor beta chains share one sample of origin, sequenced in a study of technical replicates of blood from a handful of donors. Measured with immunoSEQ multiplex PCR; TCRdb has only the in-frame clones, and not every one. Here the sample spans tens of thousands of clones, around 94% being singletons. The specimen was T cells isolated from PBMCs. These receptors came from a human donor in good health.

As concerns this clone: This sample also contains other DNA sequences that code for the same CDR3. This chain uses TRBV5-1 with TRBJ1-2; tentatively, D is TRBD1 (5 bases). Germline V gene sequence: CDR1 SGHRS, CDR2 YFSETQ. The CDR3 contains 13 residues. V was cut by 4 bases and J by 2 bases, with 9 bases left in between. CDR3 residues: CASSTDSNYGYTF. CDR3 DNA: TGCGCCAGCAGCACAGACAGCAACTATGGCTACACCTTC.

This clone appeared a single time. This sequence joins TRBV5-4 and TRBJ1-1; TRBD1 agrees at 7 bases. This CDR3 is 16 amino acids long. CDR1 is SGHNT, CDR2 YYREEE, per germline (reference sequence). V lost 4 bases and J lost 2; bases outside the gene matches: 11. The CDR3 nucleotides read TGTGCCAGCAGCCGAGGGGGCACCAAAACCAACACTGAAGCTTTCTTT. It yields the protein CASSRGGTKTNTEAFF.

The chain joins TRBV28 to TRBJ1-6, with D possibly being TRBD1 (6 bases). CDR1 MDHEN and CDR2 SYDVKM come from the germline V gene. V was pared by 2 bases and J by 5 bases, with 7 bases between. This CDR3 comprises 14 residues. CDR3 residues: CASSLGQHNSPLHF. CDR3 coding DNA: TGTGCCAGCAGTTTAGGACAGCATAATTCACCCCTCCACTTT. Full variable domain (rest looked up from reference TRBV28 and TRBJ1-6): DVKVTQSSRYLVKRTGEKVFLECVQDMDHENMFWYRQDPGLGLRLIYFSYDVKMKEKGDIPEGYSVSREKKERFSLILESASTNQTSMYLCASSLGQHNSPLHFGNGTRLTVT.

Regarding this clone: The same CDR3 is also encoded by other DNA sequences in this sample. This chain uses TRBV5-4 with TRBJ2-7; maybe TRBD1 (6 bases). The CDR3 totals 12 residues. Germline V CDR1 and CDR2: SGHNT, YYREEE (reference sequence). Trimming removed 4 bases at V and 6 bases at J, with 11 bases between. The CDR3 DNA is TGTGCCAGCAGCCCGACAGGCGGCGAGCAGTACTTC. Its protein is CASSPTGGEQYF.

The rearrangement uses TRBV7-9 and TRBJ1-2; TRBD1 might be the D (6 bases). The CDR3 consists of 15 residues. Germline CDR1 reads SEHNR; CDR2 reads FQNEAQ (reference sequence). Trimming took 6 bases from V and 6 from J, leaving 20 bases between them. CDR3 coding DNA: TGTGCCAGCAGTTCTACAGGGAAGGGAGAGAATGGCTACACCTTC. Residues: CASSSTGKGENGYTF.

This clone was seen once. The chain joins TRBV7-6 to TRBJ2-1, with 12 bases matching TRBD2. The CDR3 totals 15 residues. CDR1 and CDR2 (germline): SGHVS, FNYEAQ. The V gene end was trimmed by 6 bases and the J gene end by 9 bases; junction bases not matched to a gene: 9. CDR3 region: CASSPTSGRSVEQFF. CDR3 bases: TGTGCCAGCAGTCCCACTAGCGGGAGGTCAGTTGAGCAGTTCTTC.

The chain combines TRBV18 with TRBJ1-1; 7 bases map to TRBD1. Germline values: CDR1 KGHSH, CDR2 LQKENI. CDR3 length equals 17 residues. Trimming at V came to 1 base and at J to 1 base, leaving 9 bases not matched to a gene. The CDR3 protein is CASSPRYDWDRNTEAFF. The CDR3 DNA reads TGTGCCAGCTCACCACGATACGATTGGGACAGGAACACTGAAGCTTTCTTT.

The chain links TRBV6-5 to TRBJ1-2; a weak D match, TRBD1 (5 bases). Germline CDR1 is MNHEY and CDR2 is SVGAGI. This CDR3 comprises 15 residues. Deletions cut 7 bases from V and 4 bases from J, with 19 bases between. CDR3: CASTNVAGRTYGYTF. DNA for the CDR3: TGTGCCAGCACCAACGTGGCGGGACGGACCTATGGCTACACCTTC.

In this sample, this clone turned up once. The V and J genes are TRBV29-1 and TRBJ1-4; tentatively, D is TRBD1 (6 bases). Germline V gene lookup returns CDR1 SQVTM and CDR2 ANQGSEA. V lost 4 bases and J 12 bases, leaving 18 bases between the germline ends. The CDR3 contains 13 residues. CDR3 residues: CSVGYGPRQELFF. The CDR3 nucleotides are TGCAGCGTTGGGTACGGACCCAGACAGGAACTGTTTTTT.